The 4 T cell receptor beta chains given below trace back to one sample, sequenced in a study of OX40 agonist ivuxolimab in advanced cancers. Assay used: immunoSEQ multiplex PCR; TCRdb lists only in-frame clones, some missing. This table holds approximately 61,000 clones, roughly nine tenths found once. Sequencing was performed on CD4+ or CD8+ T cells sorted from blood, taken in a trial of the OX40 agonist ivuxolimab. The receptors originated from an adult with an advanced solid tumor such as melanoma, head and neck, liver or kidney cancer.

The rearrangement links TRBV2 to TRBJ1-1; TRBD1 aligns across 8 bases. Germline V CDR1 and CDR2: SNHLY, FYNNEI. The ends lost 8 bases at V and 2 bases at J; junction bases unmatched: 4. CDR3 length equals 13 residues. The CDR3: CASSGQANTEAFF. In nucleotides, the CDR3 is TGTGCCAGCTCGGGACAGGCCAACACTGAAGCTTTCTTT.

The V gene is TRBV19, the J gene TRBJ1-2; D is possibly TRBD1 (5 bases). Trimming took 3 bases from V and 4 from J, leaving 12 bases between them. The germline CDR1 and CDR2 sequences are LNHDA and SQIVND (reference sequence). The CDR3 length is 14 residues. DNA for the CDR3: TGTGCCAGTAGTATCTCCCCGGGACCCTATGGCTACACCTTC. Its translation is CASSISPGPYGYTF.

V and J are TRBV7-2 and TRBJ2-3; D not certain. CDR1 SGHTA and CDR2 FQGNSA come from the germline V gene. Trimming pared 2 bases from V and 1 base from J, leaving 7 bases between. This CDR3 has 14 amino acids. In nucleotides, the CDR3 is TGTGCCAGCAGCTTAATATACGGCACAGATACGCAGTATTTT. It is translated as CASSLIYGTDTQYF.

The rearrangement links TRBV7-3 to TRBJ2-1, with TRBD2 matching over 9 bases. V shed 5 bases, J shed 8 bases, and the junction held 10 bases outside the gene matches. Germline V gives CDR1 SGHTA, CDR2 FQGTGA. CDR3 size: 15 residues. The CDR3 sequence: CASSQGPSGTDEQFF. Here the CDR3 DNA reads TGTGCCAGCAGCCAAGGACCTAGCGGGACAGATGAGCAGTTCTTC.